These 9 T cell receptor beta chains share one sample of origin, sequenced in a study of blood T cell repertoires in COVID-19. Libraries were prepared by immunoSEQ multiplex PCR; TCRdb keeps only in-frame clonotypes and omits some of them. The data contain about 70,000 clones, around 87% of them singletons. Material: peripheral blood. The receptors originated from a woman in her late teens or twenties with acute or convalescent COVID-19.

This clone was found once. The V call is TRBV30, the J call TRBJ1-4; D is unresolved. Germline assignment: CDR1 GTSNPN and CDR2 SVGIG (reference sequence). The CDR3 is 19 residues long. The V gene lost 0 bases and the J gene lost 4 bases, with 24 bases spanning the gap. CDR3 nucleotides: TGTGCCTGGAGTGTAGGAATGATCGAAACCGCAGACAATAATGAAAAACTGTTTTTT. Its protein product is CAWSVGMIETADNNEKLFF.

The chain has TRBV27 and TRBJ1-2; 8 nucleotides agree with TRBD1. This CDR3 contains 16 residues. After removal of 5 bases from V and 2 bases from J, the junction contained 10 bases not matched to a gene. Germline V gene data show CDR1 as MNHEY and CDR2 as SMNVEV (reference sequence). CDR3 DNA: TGTGCCAGCAGTGCCTCAGGACAGGGAGCGAACTATGGCTACACCTTC. Translated: CASSASGQGANYGYTF.

The J gene is TRBJ2-3, the V gene TRBV20-1; TRBD1 matches 8 bases. Germline V lookup: CDR1 DFQATT, CDR2 SNEGSKA (reference sequence). The CDR3 has 18 amino acids. The V gene end was trimmed by 3 bases and the J gene end by 1 base; junction bases not matched to a gene: 15. In nucleotides, the CDR3 is TGCAGTGCTAGTGGGGCCAGGGGGCGCGACTGGGGCACAGATACGCAGTATTTT. Its protein is CSASGARGRDWGTDTQYF.

This chain uses TRBV4-3 with TRBJ1-1, with TRBD1 as a possible D gene (5 bases). The CDR3 contains 14 residues. Germline V gene lookup returns CDR1 LGHNA and CDR2 YSLEER. Trimming stripped 0 bases from V and 4 bases from J, with 9 bases between. The CDR3: CASSQERGFTEAFF. The CDR3 nucleotides are TGCGCCAGCAGCCAAGAAAGGGGTTTCACTGAAGCTTTCTTT.

The chain uses TRBV27 and TRBJ1-4; 7 positions agree with TRBD1. After removal of 2 bases from V and 7 bases from J, the junction contained 4 bases not matched to a gene. This CDR3 contains 14 residues. The V gene's germline CDR1 is MNHEY and CDR2 SMNVEV (reference sequence). The chain's CDR3 is CASSLGQVFEKLFF. The CDR3 DNA reads TGTGCCAGCAGTTTAGGACAGGTTTTTGAAAAACTGTTTTTT.

This clone came up once. The gene calls are TRBV19 and TRBJ2-1; 7 positions agree with TRBD1. Looked up from germline, CDR1 is LNHDA and CDR2 is SQIVND (reference sequence). The trim removed 7 bases at V and 7 bases at J, leaving 10 bases unmatched. CDR3 length: 14 amino acids. CDR3 loop: CASKRGTDFNEQFF. The CDR3 DNA sequence: TGTGCCAGTAAGAGAGGGACAGACTTTAATGAGCAGTTCTTC.

This chain uses TRBV29-1 with TRBJ2-3, with 10 bases that match TRBD1. Germline lookup yields CDR1 SQVTM and CDR2 ANQGSEA. The CDR3 covers 13 residues. The ends lost 6 bases at V and 3 bases at J; junction bases unmatched: 3. CDR3 sequence (DNA): TGCAGCGTAGACAGGGGGCAAACAGATACGCAGTATTTT. Protein sequence: CSVDRGQTDTQYF.

This sequence joins TRBV10-3 and TRBJ1-2; 8 bases agree with TRBD1. The junction had 9 bases not matched to a gene; V was cut back by 10 bases and J by 5 bases. The germline V gene has CDR1 ENHRY and CDR2 SYGVKD. This CDR3 spans 13 amino acids. The CDR3 region has the DNA TGTGCCACCGGACAGGGCGTTGGGTATGGCTACACCTTC. It codes for CATGQGVGYGYTF.

The V and J genes are TRBV14 and TRBJ2-3; TRBD1 agrees at 8 bases. Germline values: CDR1 SGHDN, CDR2 FVKESK. CDR3 length equals 14 residues. The ends lost 4 bases at V and 1 base at J; junction bases unmatched: 1. The CDR3 spells CASSPTGGTDTQYF. The CDR3, as DNA: TGTGCCAGCAGCCCGACAGGGGGCACAGATACGCAGTATTTT.